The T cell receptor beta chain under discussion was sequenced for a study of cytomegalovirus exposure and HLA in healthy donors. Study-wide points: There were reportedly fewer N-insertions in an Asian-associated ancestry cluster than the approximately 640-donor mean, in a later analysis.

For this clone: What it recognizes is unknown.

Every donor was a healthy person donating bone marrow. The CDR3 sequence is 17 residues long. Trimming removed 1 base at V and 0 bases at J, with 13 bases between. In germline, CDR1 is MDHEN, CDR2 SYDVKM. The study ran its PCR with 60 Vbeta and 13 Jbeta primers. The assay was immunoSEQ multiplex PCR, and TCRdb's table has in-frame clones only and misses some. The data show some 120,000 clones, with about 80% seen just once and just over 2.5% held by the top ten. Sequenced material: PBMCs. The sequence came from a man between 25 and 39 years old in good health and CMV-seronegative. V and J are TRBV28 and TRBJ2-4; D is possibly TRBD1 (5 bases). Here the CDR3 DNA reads TGTGCCAGCAGTTTATTGGGTAGGGGATTAGCCAAAAACATTCAGTACTTC. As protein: CASSLLGRGLAKNIQYF.